Listed here are 13 T cell receptor beta chains from one sample, sequenced in a study of neurological immune-mediated disorders. TCRdb redid the calling of the 5' RACE reads with MiXCR, one entry per CDR3 protein. This sample has roughly 45,000 distinct CDR3 sequences, with around 12% found just once. Sample time point: longitudinal time-point 2. What was sequenced was PBMCs. The receptor source for this set is a male donor with HTLV-1-associated myelopathy (HAM/TSP).

About this clonotype: The limits of the CDR3 on the DNA are not certain, so only TCRdb's listed CDR3 is given. The chain joins TRBV5-1 to TRBJ2-1; the table's D call, TRBD1, was not checked against the DNA. From germline, CDR1 is SGHRS and CDR2 YFSETQ. The CDR3 extends over 23 residues, inclusive of both ends. CDR3 loop: CASSFYICSARTGIDRGVDEQFF.

At least ten counts were recorded for this clonotype. The V call is TRBV20-1, the J call TRBJ1-5; the D is unclear. Trimming pared 1 base from V and 5 bases from J, leaving 15 bases between. The germline gives CDR1 DFQATT, CDR2 SNEGSKA (reference sequence). CDR3 size: 15 residues. CDR3 protein: CSARVVESNDQPQHF. CDR3 bases: TGCAGTGCTAGAGTAGTGGAGTCGAATGATCAGCCCCAGCATTTT.

This clonotype was seen more than once but under ten times. CDR3 sequence (DNA): TGCGCCAGCAGCTCGGGCAGGGGGTTCACAGATACGCAGTATTTT. Protein sequence: CASSSGRGFTDTQYF. The rearrangement links TRBV5-1 to TRBJ2-3, with 7 bases fitting TRBD1. In germline, CDR1 is SGHRS, CDR2 YFSETQ. The CDR3 covers 15 residues. Losses at the gene ends were 3 bases for V and 2 bases for J; bases not matched to a gene: 6.

The table lists this clonotype with many counts. This chain uses TRBV11-3 with TRBJ2-4; D not certain. The CDR3 length is 16 residues. V was shortened by 1 base and J by 6 bases, with 16 bases between the two germline ends. The germline gives CDR1 SGHNT, CDR2 YENEEA. CDR3 region: CASSLGGLNMRNIQYF. The CDR3 bases are TGTGCCAGCAGCTTAGGGGGTCTGAACATGAGAAACATTCAGTACTTC.

V is TRBV6-5 and J is TRBJ2-3; 10 nucleotides agree with TRBD1. The V segment lost 2 bases and the J segment 3 bases; nucleotides outside the gene matches: 2. The CDR3 loop spans 15 amino acids. Germline CDR1 MNHEY, CDR2 SVGAGI. CDR3 nucleotides: TGTGCCAGCAGTTACGGGACAGGGGAGACAGATACGCAGTATTTT. As protein: CASSYGTGETDTQYF.

This clonotype occurred many times. The CDR3 sequence: CSARAPGESTGELFF. The CDR3 coding sequence is TGCAGTGCTAGGGCCCCAGGGGAGAGCACCGGGGAGCTGTTTTTT. The rearrangement joins TRBV20-1 to TRBJ2-2, with a possible D match to TRBD1 (6 bases). The germline gives CDR1 DFQATT, CDR2 SNEGSKA (reference sequence). This CDR3 comprises 15 residues. V was cut by 3 bases and J by 4 bases, with 15 bases left in between.

This chain connects TRBV2 to TRBJ1-1; D perhaps matches TRBD1 (5 bases). Trimming pared 3 bases from V and 5 bases from J, leaving 13 bases between. Germline lookup yields CDR1 SNHLY and CDR2 FYNNEI. The CDR3 length is 14 residues. This CDR3 reads CASSEQGGGTEAFF. CDR3 nucleotides: TGTGCCAGCAGTGAGCAAGGCGGGGGGACTGAAGCTTTCTTT.

This clonotype occurred a few times. The V call is TRBV7-6, the J call TRBJ1-3, with a weak D call TRBD1 (5 bases). Looked up from germline, CDR1 is SGHVS and CDR2 is FNYEAQ. This CDR3 contains 15 residues. V lost 2 bases and J 2 bases, leaving 10 bases between the germline ends. CDR3 DNA: TGTGCCAGCAGCTTAAAGGGAGGGGCTGGAAACACCATATATTTT. Protein product: CASSLKGGAGNTIYF.

This clonotype was seen at least ten times. The chain recombines TRBV20-1 with TRBJ1-1; D not certain. Germline CDR1 reads DFQATT; CDR2 reads SNEGSKA (reference sequence). V was clipped by 3 bases and J by 1 base, with 6 bases between them. CDR3 length: 12 residues. CDR3 sequence reads: CSASKGNTEAFF. CDR3 sequence (DNA): TGCAGTGCTAGCAAGGGGAACACTGAAGCTTTCTTT.

This clonotype showed up many times. The gene calls are TRBV20-1 and TRBJ2-5, with 9 bases matching TRBD2. Trimming at V came to 1 base and at J to 3 bases, leaving 6 bases not matched to a gene. This CDR3 spans 15 amino acids. Looked up from germline, CDR1 is DFQATT and CDR2 is SNEGSKA (reference sequence). The CDR3 is CSARAGGGDEETQYF. DNA of the CDR3: TGCAGTGCTAGAGCGGGCGGGGGGGATGAAGAGACCCAGTACTTC.

This clonotype has at least ten counts. The chain employs TRBV2 and TRBJ1-5; D is unclear. Trimming pared 6 bases from V and 9 bases from J, leaving 21 bases between. Germline V gene sequence: CDR1 SNHLY, CDR2 FYNNEI. This CDR3 has 15 amino acids. The DNA of the CDR3 is TGTGCCAGCAGGCACGAGGCGGGTGCCGAGGGGCCCCAGCATTTT. Translation gives CASRHEAGAEGPQHF.

This clonotype was detected many times. The chain uses TRBV10-3 and TRBJ1-2; D ambiguous. CDR1 ENHRY and CDR2 SYGVKD come from the germline V gene. V lost 4 bases and J lost 3, with 9 bases in between. The CDR3 is 13 residues long. The CDR3 bases are TGTGCCATCAGTGGGACGAGCGACTATGGCTACACCTTC. It specifies CAISGTSDYGYTF.

This clonotype was recorded many times. The chain employs TRBV11-1 and TRBJ1-2, with D possibly matching TRBD1 (5 bases). V gave up 1 base and J gave up 4 bases, with 16 bases separating them. The CDR3 is made up of 16 amino acids. Per germline, CDR1 SGHAT and CDR2 FQDESV (reference sequence). CDR3 sequence reads: CASSLGAHRIGYGYTF. The CDR3 DNA reads TGTGCCAGCAGCTTAGGGGCTCACAGGATCGGCTATGGCTACACCTTC.